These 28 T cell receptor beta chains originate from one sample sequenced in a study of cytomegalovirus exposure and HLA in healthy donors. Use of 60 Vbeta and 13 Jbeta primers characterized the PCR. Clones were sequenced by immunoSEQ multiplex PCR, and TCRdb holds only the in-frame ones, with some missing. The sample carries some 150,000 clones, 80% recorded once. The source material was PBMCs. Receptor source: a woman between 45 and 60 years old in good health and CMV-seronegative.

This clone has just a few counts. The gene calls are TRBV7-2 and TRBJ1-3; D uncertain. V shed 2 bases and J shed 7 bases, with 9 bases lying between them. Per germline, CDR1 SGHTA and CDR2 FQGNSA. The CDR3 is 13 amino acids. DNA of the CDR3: TGTGCCAGCAGCTTAATGCAAGCTAACACCATATATTTT. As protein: CASSLMQANTIYF.

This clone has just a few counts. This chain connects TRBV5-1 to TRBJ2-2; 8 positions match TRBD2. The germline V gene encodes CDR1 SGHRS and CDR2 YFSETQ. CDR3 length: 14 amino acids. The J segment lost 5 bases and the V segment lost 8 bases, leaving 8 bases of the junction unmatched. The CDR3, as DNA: TGCGCCAGTGAACCCGGCGGGGGGACCGGGGAGCTGTTTTTT. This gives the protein CASEPGGGTGELFF.

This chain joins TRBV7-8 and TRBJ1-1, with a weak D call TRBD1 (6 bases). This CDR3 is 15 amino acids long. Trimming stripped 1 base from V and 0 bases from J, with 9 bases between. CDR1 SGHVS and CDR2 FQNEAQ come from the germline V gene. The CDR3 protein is CASSLGDRLNTEAFF. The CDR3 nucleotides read TGTGCCAGCAGCTTAGGAGACAGGCTGAACACTGAAGCTTTCTTT. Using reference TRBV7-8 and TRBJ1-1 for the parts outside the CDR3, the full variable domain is GAGVSQSPRYKVAKRGQDVALRCDPISGHVSLFWYQQALGQGPEFLTYFQNEAQLDKSGLPSDRFFAERPEGSVSTLKIQRTQQEDSAVYLCASSLGDRLNTEAFFGQGTRLTVV.

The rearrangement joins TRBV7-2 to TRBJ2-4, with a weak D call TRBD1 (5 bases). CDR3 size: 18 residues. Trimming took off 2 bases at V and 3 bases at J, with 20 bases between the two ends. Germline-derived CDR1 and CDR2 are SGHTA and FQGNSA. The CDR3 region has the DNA TGTGCCAGCAGCTTAACGATTTTTACTGACAGTTACAAAAACATTCAGTACTTC. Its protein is CASSLTIFTDSYKNIQYF. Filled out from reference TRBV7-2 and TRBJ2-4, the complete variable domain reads GAGVSQSPSNKVTEKGKDVELRCDPISGHTALYWYRQSLGQGLEFLIYFQGNSAPDKSGLPSDRFSAERTGGSVSTLTIQRTQQEDSAVYLCASSLTIFTDSYKNIQYFGAGTRLSVL.

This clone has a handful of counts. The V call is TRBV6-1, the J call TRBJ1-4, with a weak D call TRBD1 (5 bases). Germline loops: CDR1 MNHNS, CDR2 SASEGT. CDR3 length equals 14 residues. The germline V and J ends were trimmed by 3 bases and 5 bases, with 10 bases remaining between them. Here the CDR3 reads CASSEDKTNEKLFF. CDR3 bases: TGTGCCAGCAGTGAGGACAAAACGAATGAAAAACTGTTTTTT.

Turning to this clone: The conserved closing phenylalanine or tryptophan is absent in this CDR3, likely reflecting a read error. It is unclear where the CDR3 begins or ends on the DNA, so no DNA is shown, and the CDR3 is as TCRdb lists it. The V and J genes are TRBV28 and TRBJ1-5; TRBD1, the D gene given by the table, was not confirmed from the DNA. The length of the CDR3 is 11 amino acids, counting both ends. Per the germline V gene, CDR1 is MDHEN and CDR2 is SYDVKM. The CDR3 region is CASSSPQWGPE.

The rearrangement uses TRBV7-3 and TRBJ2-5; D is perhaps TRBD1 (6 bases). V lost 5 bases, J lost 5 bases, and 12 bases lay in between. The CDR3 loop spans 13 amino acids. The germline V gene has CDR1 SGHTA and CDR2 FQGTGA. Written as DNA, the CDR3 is TGTGCCAGCAGCCCAGGGGTGGGGGAGACCCAGTACTTC. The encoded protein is CASSPGVGETQYF.

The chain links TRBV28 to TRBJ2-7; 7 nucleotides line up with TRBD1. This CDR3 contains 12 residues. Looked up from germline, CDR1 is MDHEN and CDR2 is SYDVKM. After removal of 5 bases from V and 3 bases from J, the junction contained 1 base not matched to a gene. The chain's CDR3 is CASSQGDYEQYF. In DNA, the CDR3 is TGTGCCAGCAGTCAGGGGGACTACGAGCAGTACTTC.

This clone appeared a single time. The CDR3 loop is CASSPQGAGETQYF. The DNA of the CDR3 is TGTGCCAGCAGCCCGCAGGGGGCCGGGGAGACCCAGTACTTC. The chain carries TRBV7-6 and TRBJ2-5, with 8 bases lining up with TRBD1. V dropped 5 bases and J dropped 5; count of bases not matched to a gene: 7. The CDR3 is made up of 14 amino acids. Germline lookup yields CDR1 SGHVS and CDR2 FNYEAQ.

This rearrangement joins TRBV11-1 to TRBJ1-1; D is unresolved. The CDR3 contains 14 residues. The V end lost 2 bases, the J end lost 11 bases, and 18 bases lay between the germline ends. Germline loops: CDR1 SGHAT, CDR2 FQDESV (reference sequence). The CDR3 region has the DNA TGTGCCAGCAGCTTAAGTATGCGGAGTATGGTTGCTTTCTTT. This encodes CASSLSMRSMVAFF.

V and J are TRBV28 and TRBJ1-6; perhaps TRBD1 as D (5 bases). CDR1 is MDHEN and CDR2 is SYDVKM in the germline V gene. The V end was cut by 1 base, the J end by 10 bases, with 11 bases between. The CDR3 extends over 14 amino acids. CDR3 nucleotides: TGTGCCAGCAGTTTATTACAGGCGCGGTCACCCCTCCACTTT. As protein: CASSLLQARSPLHF.

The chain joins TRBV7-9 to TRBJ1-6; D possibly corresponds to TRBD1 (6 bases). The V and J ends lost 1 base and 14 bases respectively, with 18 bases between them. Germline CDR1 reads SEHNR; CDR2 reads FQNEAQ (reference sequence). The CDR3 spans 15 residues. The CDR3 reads CASSLVNSAQGALHF. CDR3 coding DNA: TGTGCCAGCAGCTTAGTCAATTCGGCACAGGGCGCCCTCCACTTT. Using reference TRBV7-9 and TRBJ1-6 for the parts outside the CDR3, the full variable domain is DTGVSQNPRHKITKRGQNVTFRCDPISEHNRLYWYRQTLGQGPEFLTYFQNEAQLEKSRLLSDRFSAERPKGSFSTLEIQRTEQGDSAMYLCASSLVNSAQGALHFGNGTRLTVT.

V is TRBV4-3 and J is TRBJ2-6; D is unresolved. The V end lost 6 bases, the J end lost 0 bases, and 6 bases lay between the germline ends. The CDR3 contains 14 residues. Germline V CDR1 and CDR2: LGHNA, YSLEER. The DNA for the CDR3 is TGCGCCAGCAGTCCGTACTCTGGGGCCAACGTCCTGACTTTC. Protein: CASSPYSGANVLTF.

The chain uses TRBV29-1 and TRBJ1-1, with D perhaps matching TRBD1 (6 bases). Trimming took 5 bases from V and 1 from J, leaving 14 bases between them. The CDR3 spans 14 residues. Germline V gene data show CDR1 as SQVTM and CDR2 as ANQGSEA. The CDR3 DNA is TGCAGCGTTCTCTTGTGGGACACGAACACTGAAGCTTTCTTT. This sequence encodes CSVLLWDTNTEAFF.

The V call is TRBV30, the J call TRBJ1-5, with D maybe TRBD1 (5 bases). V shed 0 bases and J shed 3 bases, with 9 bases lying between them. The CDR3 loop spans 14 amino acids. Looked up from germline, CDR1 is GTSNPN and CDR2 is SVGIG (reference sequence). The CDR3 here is CAWSVLQDNQPQHF. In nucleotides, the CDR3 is TGTGCCTGGAGTGTACTACAGGACAATCAGCCCCAGCATTTT.

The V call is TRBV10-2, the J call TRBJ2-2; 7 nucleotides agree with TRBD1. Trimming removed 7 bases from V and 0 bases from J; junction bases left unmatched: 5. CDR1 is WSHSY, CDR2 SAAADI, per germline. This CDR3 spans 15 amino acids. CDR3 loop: CASKRTGTNTGELFF. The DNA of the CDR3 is TGCGCCAGCAAGAGGACAGGAACGAACACCGGGGAGCTGTTTTTT.

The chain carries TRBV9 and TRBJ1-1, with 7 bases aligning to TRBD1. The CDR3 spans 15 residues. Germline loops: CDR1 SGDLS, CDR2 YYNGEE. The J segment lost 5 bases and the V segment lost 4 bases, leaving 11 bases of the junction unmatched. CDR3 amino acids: CASSPWTGSGTEAFF. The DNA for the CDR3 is TGTGCCAGCAGCCCTTGGACAGGCAGCGGGACTGAAGCTTTCTTT.

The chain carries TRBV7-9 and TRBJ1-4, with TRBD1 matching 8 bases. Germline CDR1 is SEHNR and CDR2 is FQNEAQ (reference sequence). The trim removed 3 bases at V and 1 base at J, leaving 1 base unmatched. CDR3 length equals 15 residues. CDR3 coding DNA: TGTGCCAGCAGCTTCAGGGGGCTAACTAATGAAAAACTGTTTTTT. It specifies CASSFRGLTNEKLFF. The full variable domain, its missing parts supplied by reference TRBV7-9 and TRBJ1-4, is DTGVSQNPRHKITKRGQNVTFRCDPISEHNRLYWYRQTLGQGPEFLTYFQNEAQLEKSRLLSDRFSAERPKGSFSTLEIQRTEQGDSAMYLCASSFRGLTNEKLFFGSGTQLSVL.

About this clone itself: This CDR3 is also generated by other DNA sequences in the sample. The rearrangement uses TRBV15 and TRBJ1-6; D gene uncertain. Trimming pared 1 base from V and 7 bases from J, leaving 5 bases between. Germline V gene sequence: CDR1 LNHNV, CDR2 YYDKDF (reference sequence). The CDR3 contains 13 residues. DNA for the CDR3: TGTGCCACCAGCAGAGGGCGGAATTCACCCCTCCACTTT. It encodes CATSRGRNSPLHF. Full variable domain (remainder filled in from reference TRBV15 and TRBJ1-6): DAMVIQNPRYQVTQFGKPVTLSCSQTLNHNVMYWYQQKSSQAPKLLFHYYDKDFNNEADTPDNFQSRRPNTSFCFLDIRSPGLGDTAMYLCATSRGRNSPLHFGNGTRLTVT.

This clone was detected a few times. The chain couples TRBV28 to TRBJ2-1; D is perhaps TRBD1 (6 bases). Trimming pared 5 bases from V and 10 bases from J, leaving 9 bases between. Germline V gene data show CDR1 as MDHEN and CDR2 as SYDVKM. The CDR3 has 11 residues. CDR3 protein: CASSDRTEQFF. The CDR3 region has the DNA TGTGCCAGCAGTGACAGGACGGAGCAGTTCTTC.

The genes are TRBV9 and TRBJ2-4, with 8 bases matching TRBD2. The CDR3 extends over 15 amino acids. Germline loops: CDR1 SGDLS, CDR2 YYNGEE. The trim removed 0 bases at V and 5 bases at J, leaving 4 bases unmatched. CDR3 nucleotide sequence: TGTGCCAGCAGCGTAGACGGGGGGGACGAAAACATTCAGTACTTC. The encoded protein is CASSVDGGDENIQYF.

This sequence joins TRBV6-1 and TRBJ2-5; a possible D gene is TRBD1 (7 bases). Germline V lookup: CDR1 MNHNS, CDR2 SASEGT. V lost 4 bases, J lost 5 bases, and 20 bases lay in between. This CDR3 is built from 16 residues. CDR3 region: CASSGAEGARGETQYF. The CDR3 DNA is TGTGCCAGCAGTGGAGCCGAGGGGGCGCGGGGTGAGACCCAGTACTTC.

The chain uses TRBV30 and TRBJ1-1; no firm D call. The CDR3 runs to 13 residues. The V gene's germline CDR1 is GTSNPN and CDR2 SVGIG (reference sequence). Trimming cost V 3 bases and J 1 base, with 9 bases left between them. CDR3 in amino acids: CAWRGRENTEAFF. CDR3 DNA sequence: TGTGCCTGGAGGGGGAGAGAGAACACTGAAGCTTTCTTT. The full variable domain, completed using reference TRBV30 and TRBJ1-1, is SQTIHQWPATLVQPVGSPLSLECTVEGTSNPNLYWYRQAAGRGLQLLFYSVGIGQISSEVPQNLSASRPQDRQFILSSKKLLLSDSGFYLCAWRGRENTEAFFGQGTRLTVV.

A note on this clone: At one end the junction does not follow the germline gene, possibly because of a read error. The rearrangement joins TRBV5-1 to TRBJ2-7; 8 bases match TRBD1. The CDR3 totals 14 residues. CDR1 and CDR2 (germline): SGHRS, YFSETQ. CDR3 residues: CASSLGDRNYQQYF. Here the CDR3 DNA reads TGCGCCAGCAGCTTGGGGGACAGGAACTACCAGCAGTACTTC.

The CDR3 protein is CASSPGVYYNEQFF. The CDR3 nucleotides are TGTGCCAGCAGCCCGGGGGTTTACTACAATGAGCAGTTCTTC. V and J are TRBV11-3 and TRBJ2-1; maybe TRBD2 (6 bases). V gave up 5 bases and J gave up 3 bases, with 11 bases separating them. The length of the CDR3 is 14 residues. Germline values: CDR1 SGHNT, CDR2 YENEEA.

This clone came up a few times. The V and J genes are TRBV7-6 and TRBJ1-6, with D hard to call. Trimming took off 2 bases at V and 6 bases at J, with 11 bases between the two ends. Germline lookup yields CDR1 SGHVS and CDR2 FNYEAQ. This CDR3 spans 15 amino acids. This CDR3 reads CASSLSAAANSPLHF. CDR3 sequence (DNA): TGTGCCAGCAGCTTATCGGCGGCAGCTAATTCACCCCTCCACTTT. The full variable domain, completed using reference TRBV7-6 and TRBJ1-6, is GAGVSQSPRYKVTKRGQDVALRCDPISGHVSLYWYRQALGQGPEFLTYFNYEAQQDKSGLPNDRFSAERPEGSISTLTIQRTEQRDSAMYRCASSLSAAANSPLHFGNGTRLTVT.

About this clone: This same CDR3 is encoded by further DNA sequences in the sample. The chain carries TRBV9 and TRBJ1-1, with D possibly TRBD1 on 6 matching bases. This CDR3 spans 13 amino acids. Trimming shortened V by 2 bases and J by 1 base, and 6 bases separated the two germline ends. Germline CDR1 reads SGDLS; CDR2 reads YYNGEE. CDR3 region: CASSVRGNTEAFF. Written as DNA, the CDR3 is TGTGCCAGCAGCGTCAGGGGGAACACTGAAGCTTTCTTT. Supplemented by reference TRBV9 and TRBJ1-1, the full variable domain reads DSGVTQTPKHLITATGQRVTLRCSPRSGDLSVYWYQQSLDQGLQFLIQYYNGEERAKGNILERFSAQQFPDLHSELNLSSLELGDSALYFCASSVRGNTEAFFGQGTRLTVV.

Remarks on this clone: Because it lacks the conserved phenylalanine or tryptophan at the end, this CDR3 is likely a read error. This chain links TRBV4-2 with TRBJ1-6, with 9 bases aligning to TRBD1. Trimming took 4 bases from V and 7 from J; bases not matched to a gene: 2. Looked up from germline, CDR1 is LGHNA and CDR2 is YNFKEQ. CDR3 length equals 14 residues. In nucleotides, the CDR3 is TGTGCCAGCAGCCGTGGACAGGGGAATTCACCCCTCCACCTT. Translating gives CASSRGQGNSPLHL.